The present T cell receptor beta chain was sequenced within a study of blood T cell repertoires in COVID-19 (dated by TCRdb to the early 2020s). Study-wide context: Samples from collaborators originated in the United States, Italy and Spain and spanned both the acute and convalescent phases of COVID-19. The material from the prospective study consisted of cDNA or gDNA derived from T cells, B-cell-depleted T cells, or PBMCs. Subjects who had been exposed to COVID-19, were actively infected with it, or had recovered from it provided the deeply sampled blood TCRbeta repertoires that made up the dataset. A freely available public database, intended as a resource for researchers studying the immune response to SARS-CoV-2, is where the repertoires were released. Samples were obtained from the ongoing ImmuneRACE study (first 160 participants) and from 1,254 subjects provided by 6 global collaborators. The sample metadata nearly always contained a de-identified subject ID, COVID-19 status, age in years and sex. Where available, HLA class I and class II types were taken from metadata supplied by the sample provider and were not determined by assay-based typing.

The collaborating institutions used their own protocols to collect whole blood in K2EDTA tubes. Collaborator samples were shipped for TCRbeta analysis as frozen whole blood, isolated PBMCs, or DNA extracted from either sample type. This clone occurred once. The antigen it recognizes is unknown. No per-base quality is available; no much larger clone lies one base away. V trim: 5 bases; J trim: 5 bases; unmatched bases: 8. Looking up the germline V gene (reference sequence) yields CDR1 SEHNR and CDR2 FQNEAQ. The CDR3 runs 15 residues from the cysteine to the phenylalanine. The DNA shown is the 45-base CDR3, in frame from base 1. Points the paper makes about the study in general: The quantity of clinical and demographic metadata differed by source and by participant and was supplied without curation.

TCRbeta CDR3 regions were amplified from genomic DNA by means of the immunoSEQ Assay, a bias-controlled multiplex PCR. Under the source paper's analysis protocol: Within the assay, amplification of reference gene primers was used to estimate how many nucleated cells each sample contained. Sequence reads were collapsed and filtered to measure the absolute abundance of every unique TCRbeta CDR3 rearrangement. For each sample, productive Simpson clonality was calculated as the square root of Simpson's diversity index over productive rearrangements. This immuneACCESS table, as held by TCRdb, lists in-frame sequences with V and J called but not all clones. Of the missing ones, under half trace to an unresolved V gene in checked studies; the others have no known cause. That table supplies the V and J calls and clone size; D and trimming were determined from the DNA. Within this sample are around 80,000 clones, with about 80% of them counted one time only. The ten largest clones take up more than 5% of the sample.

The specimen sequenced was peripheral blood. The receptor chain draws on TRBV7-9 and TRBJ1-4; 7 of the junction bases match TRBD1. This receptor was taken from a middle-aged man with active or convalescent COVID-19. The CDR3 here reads CASSPAQGGNEKLFF. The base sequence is TGTGCCAGCAGCCCAGCCCAGGGGGGAAATGAAAAACTGTTTTTT.